This TCR beta chain was sequenced for a study of blood T cell repertoires in COVID-19. In the study overall: The study drew acute and convalescent COVID-19 samples from the United States, Italy and Spain. T cells, B-cell-depleted T cells, or PBMCs supplied cDNA or gDNA.

Trimming shortened V by 4 bases and J by 12 bases, and 9 bases separated the two germline ends. The germline gives CDR1 MGHDK, CDR2 SYGVNS. The CDR3 has 11 amino acids. In the original processing: Reference gene primer amplification gave estimated nucleated cell counts. TCRdb's copy holds only in-frame clones and misses some; the assay was immunoSEQ multiplex PCR. That table supplies the V and J calls and clone size; D and trimming were determined from the DNA. The repertoire consists of some 350,000 clones, with roughly 90% occurring once and the leading ten covering 6.5%. The sequencing sample was made of peripheral blood. The J gene is TRBJ2-2, the V gene TRBV25-1; D might be TRBD1 (6 bases). The clonotype was recovered from a man in his late teens or twenties with active or convalescent COVID-19. CDR3 nucleotide sequence: TGTGCCAGCAGTGGGACAGTCCAGCTGTTTTTT. Its translation: CASSGTVQLFF.